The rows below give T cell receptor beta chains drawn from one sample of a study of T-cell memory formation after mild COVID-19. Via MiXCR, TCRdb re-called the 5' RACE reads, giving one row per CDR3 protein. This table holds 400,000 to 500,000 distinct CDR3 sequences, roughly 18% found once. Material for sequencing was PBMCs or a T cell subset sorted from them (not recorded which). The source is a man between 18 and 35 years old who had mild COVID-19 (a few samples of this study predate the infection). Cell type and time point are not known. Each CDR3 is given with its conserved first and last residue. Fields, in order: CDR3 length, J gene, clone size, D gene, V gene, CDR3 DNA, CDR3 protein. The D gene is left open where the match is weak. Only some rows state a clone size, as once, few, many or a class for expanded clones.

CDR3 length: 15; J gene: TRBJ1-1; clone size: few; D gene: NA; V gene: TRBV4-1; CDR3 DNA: TGCGCCAGCAGCCCCCTGGGAGGTGGGAGCACTGAAGCTTTCTTT; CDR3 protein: CASSPLGGGSTEAFF
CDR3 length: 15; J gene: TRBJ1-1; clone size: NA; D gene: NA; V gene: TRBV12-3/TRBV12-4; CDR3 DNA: TGTGCCAGCATTTCGGGGGGGCTCCTCGGCACTGAAGCTTTCTTT; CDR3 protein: CASISGGLLGTEAFF
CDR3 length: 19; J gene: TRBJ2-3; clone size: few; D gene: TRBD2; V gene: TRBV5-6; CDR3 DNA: TGTGCCAGCAGCCAGCGGGGCGGACTAGCGGGGGGCGGGACAGATACGCAGTATTTT; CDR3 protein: CASSQRGGLAGGGTDTQYF
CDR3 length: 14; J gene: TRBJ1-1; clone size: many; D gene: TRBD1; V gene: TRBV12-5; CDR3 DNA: TGTGCTAGTGGCGCTGGGACAGGGATAACTGAAGCTTTCTTT; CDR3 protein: CASGAGTGITEAFF
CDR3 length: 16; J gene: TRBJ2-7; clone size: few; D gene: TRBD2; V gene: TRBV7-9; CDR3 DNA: TGTGCCAGCAGCTTAGCGGCGGGGGAAGTTAACTACGAGCAGTACTTC; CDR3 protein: CASSLAAGEVNYEQYF
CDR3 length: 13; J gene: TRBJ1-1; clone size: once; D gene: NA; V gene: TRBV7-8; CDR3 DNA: TGTGCCAGAAGCCCCCGCGGTACCACTGAAGCTTTCTTT; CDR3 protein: CARSPRGTTEAFF
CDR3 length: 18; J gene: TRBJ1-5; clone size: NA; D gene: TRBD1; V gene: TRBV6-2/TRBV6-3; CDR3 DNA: TGTGCCAGCAGCCCACGCTCATTAGGGACAGCAATCAATCAGCCCCAGCATTTT; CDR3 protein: CASSPRSLGTAINQPQHF
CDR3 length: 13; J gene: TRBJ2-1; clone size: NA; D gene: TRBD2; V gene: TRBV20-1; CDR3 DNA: TGCAGTGCGGGTTCGACCGGGGGGTGGGAGCAGTTCTTC; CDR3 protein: CSAGSTGGWEQFF
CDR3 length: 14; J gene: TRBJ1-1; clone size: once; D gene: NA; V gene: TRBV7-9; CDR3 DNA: TGTGCCAGCAGCTACAAATACAGGCTATCGGAAGCTTTCTTT; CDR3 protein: CASSYKYRLSEAFF
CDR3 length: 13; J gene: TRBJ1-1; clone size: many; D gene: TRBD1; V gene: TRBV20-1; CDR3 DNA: TGCAGTGCTAGGGACAGGGGGAACACTGAAGCTTTCTTT; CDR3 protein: CSARDRGNTEAFF
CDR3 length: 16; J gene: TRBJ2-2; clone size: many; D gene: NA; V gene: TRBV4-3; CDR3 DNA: TGCGCCAGCAGCCAAGAGGGGACGGTGAACACCGGGGAGCTGTTTTTT; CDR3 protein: CASSQEGTVNTGELFF
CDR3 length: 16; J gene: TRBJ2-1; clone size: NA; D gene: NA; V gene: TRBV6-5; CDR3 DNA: TGTGCCAGCAGTTACTCGAATTTCTTCGGGATCGATGAGCAGTTCTTC; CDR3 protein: CASSYSNFFGIDEQFF
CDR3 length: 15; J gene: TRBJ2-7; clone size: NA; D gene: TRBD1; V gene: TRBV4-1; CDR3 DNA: TGCGCCAGCAGCCAGTTCGACAGGGATTGGGCCGAGCAGTACTTC; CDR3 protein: CASSQFDRDWAEQYF
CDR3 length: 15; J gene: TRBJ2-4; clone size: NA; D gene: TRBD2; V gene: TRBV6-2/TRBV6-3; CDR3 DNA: TGTGCCAGCAGTGAGCCCGGGACTAGCGGGGGACGTAGGTACTTC; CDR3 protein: CASSEPGTSGGRRYF
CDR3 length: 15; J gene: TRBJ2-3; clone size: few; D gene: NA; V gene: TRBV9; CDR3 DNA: TGTGCCAGCAGCGTAGCACAGGGTCAAACAGATACGCAGTATTTT; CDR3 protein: CASSVAQGQTDTQYF
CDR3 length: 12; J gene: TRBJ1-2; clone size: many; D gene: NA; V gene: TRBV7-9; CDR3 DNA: TGTGCCAGCAGCTTAAACCAGTATGGCTACACCTTC; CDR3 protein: CASSLNQYGYTF
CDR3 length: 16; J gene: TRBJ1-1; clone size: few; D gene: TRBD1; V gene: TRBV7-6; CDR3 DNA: TGTGCCAGCAGCCACCGGACAGGGGTTTCGAACACTGAAGCTTTCTTT; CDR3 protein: CASSHRTGVSNTEAFF
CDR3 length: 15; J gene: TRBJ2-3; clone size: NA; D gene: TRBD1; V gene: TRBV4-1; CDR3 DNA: TGCGCCAGCACCCCCACAGGGGAAGGCACAGATACGCAGTATTTT; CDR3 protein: CASTPTGEGTDTQYF
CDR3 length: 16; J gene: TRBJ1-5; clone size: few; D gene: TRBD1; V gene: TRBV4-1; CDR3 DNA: TGCGCCAGCAGCCAAGATGAGGACAGGTCCAATCAGCCCCAGCATTTT; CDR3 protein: CASSQDEDRSNQPQHF
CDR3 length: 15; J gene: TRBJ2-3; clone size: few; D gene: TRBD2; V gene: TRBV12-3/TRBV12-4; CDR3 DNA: TGTGCCAGCAGTGGGACTAGCGGGGAGGCAGATACGCAGTATTTT; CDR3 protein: CASSGTSGEADTQYF
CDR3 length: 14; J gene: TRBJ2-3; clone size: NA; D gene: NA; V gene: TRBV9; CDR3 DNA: TGTGCCAGCAGCGACTTGGCCCCTCGGGGTACGCAGTATTTT; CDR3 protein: CASSDLAPRGTQYF